This T cell receptor (beta chain) was recorded in a study of blood T cells in healthy people across ages. The germline V gene has CDR1 SNHLY and CDR2 FYNNEI. The CDR3 has 15 residues. Trimming shortened V by 3 bases and J by 3 bases, and 12 bases separated the two germline ends. The use of a sample-barcoded 5' primer and a J-beta primer mix characterized a second PCR of about 7 to 12 cycles. Each CDR3 protein is one row after TCRdb ran MiXCR on the 5' RACE reads. The table lists about 780,000 distinct CDR3 sequences, roughly 25% of them singletons. Only a few counts were recorded for this clonotype. This sample also belongs to another study, concerning T cells of mothers and their children. From that report: Every mother supplied over 8 million TCR beta CDR3 reads and every child about 3 million.

The source of this sequence is a boy younger than 18 in good health. Material for sequencing was blood. The genes are TRBV2 and TRBJ1-5; D gene ambiguous. The CDR3 region is CASSEEAGDNQPQHF. The CDR3 region has the DNA TGTGCCAGCAGTGAGGAGGCAGGTGACAATCAGCCCCAGCATTTT. The full variable domain, its missing parts supplied by reference TRBV2 and TRBJ1-5, is EPEVTQTPSHQVTQMGQEVILRCVPISNHLYFYWYRQILGQKVEFLVSFYNNEISEKSEIFDDQFSVERPDGSNFTLKIRSTKLEDSAMYFCASSEEAGDNQPQHFGDGTRLSIL.